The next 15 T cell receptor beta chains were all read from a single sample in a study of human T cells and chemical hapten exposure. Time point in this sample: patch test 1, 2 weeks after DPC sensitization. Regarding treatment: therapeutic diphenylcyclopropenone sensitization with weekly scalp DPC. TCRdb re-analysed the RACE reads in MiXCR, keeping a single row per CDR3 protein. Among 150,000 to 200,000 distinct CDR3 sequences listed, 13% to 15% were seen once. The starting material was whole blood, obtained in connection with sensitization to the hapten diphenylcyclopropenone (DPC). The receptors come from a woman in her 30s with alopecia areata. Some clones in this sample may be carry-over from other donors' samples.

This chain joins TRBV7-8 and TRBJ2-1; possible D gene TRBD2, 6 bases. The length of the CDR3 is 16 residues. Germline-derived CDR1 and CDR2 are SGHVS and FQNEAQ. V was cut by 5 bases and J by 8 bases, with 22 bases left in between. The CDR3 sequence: CASSLVGGTGPHEQFF. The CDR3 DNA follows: TGTGCCAGCAGCCTAGTAGGAGGGACTGGCCCCCATGAGCAGTTCTTC.

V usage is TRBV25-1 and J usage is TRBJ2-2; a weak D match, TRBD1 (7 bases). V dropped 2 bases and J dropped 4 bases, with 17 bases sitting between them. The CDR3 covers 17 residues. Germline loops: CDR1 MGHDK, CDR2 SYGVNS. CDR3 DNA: TGTGCCAGCAGTGAAGGCCACGACAGGGAGGCCACCGGGGAGCTGTTTTTT. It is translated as CASSEGHDREATGELFF.

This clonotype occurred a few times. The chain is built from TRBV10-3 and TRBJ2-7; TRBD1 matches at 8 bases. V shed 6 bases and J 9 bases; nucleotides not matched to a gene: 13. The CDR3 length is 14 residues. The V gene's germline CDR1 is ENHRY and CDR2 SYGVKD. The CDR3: CAIRDLGQGKGQYF. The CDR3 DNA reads TGTGCCATCAGGGACCTTGGACAGGGTAAGGGGCAGTACTTC.

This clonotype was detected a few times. The chain's CDR3 is CAWSTSGRVEQYF. For the CDR3, the DNA is TGTGCCTGGAGTACTAGCGGGAGAGTCGAGCAGTACTTC. This sequence joins TRBV30 and TRBJ2-7; 11 bases agree with TRBD2. CDR1 GTSNPN and CDR2 SVGIG come from the germline V gene (reference sequence). The CDR3 totals 13 residues. J was trimmed by 6 bases and V by 2 bases; bases with no gene match: 3.

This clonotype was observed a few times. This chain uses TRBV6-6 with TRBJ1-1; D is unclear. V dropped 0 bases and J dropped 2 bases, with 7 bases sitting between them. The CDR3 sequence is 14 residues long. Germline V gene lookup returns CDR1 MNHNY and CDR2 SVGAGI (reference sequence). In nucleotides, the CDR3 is TGTGCCAGCAGTTACTCGGAGATCAACACTGAAGCTTTCTTT. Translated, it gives CASSYSEINTEAFF.

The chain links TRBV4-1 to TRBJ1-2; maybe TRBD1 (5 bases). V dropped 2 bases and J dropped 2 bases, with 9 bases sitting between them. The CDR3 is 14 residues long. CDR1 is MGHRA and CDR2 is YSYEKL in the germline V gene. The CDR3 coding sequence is TGCGCCAGCAGCCAACCAGGGCGGAACTATGGCTACACCTTC. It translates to CASSQPGRNYGYTF.

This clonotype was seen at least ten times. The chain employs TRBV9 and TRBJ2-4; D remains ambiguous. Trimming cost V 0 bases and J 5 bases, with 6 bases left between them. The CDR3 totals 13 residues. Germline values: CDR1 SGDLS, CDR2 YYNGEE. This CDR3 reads CASSVGVQNIQYF. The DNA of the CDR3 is TGTGCCAGCAGCGTAGGGGTTCAAAACATTCAGTACTTC. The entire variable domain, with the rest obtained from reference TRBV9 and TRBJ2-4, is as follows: DSGVTQTPKHLITATGQRVTLRCSPRSGDLSVYWYQQSLDQGLQFLIQYYNGEERAKGNILERFSAQQFPDLHSELNLSSLELGDSALYFCASSVGVQNIQYFGAGTRLSVL.

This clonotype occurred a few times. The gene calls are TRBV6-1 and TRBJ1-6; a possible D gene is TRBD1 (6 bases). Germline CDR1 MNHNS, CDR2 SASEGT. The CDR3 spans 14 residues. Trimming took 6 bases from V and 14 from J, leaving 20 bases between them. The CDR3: CASRTGHAVISLHF. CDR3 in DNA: TGTGCCAGCAGAACGGGACACGCGGTGATATCCCTCCACTTT.

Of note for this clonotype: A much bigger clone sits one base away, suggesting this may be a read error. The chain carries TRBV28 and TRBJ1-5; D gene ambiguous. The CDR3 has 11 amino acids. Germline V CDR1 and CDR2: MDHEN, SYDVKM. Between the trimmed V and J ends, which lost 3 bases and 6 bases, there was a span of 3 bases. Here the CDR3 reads CASSLRQPQHF. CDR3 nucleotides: TGTGCCAGCAGTTTGCGTCAGCCCCAGCATTTT.

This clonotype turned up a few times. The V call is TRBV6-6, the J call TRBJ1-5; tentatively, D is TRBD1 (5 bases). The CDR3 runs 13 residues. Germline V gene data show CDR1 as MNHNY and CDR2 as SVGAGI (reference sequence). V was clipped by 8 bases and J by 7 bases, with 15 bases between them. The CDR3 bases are TGTGCCAGCGCAGGCGGGGCGCGGCAGCCCCAGCATTTT. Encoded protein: CASAGGARQPQHF.

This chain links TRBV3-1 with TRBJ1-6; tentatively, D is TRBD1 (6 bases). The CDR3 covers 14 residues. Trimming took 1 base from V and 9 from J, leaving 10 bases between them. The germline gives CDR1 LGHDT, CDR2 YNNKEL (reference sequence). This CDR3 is CASSQGRGGSPLHF. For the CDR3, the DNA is TGTGCCAGCAGCCAAGGCAGGGGCGGTTCACCCCTCCACTTT.

This CDR3 reads CGSRGLNGYTF. In DNA form, the CDR3 reads TGCGGCTCCAGGGGGCTCAATGGCTACACCTTC. This chain joins TRBV29-1 and TRBJ1-2; 8 bases are shared with TRBD1. The CDR3 sequence is 11 residues long. CDR1 and CDR2 from the germline V gene are SQVTM and ANQGSEA.

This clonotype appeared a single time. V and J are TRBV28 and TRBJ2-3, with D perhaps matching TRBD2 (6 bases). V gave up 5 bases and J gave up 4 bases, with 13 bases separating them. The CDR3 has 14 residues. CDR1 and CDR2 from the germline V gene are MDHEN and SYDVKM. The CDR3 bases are TGTGCCAGCAGTACGACTAGTGGGGCAGATACGCAGTATTTT. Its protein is CASSTTSGADTQYF.

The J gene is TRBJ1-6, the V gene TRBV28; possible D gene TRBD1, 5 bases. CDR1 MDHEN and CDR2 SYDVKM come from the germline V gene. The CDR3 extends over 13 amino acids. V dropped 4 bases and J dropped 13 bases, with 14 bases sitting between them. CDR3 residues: CASSSRDRLPLHF. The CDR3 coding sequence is TGTGCCAGCAGTTCCCGGGACCGCTTGCCCCTCCACTTT.

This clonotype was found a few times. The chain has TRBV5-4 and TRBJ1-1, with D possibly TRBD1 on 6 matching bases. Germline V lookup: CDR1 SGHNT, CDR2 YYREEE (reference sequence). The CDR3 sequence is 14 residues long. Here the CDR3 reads CASGRQDLNTEAFF. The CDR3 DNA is TGTGCGTCGGGGAGACAGGACCTAAACACTGAAGCTTTCTTT.